This TCR beta chain is drawn from a study of blood T cell repertoires in COVID-19. For the study at large: Sources were T cells, B-cell-depleted T cells, or PBMCs; the material itself was cDNA or gDNA.

This CDR3 comprises 16 residues. Germline V gene sequence: CDR1 SGDLS, CDR2 YYNGEE. V was pared by 0 bases and J by 0 bases, with 13 bases between. As processed by the authors: By means of reference gene primer amplification, nucleated cell counts were estimated. TCRdb keeps only in-frame clones here, not all; method: immunoSEQ multiplex PCR. V and J calls and clone size are given by that table; D and trimming were obtained from the DNA. The table includes 60,000 or so clones, 88% detected once. The chain links TRBV9 to TRBJ2-7; D perhaps matches TRBD2 (5 bases). The sequence was collected from a woman between 65 and 79 years old with active COVID-19. The sequencing input was peripheral blood. CDR3: CASSVGRGWDSYEQYF. DNA for the CDR3: TGTGCCAGCAGCGTAGGTCGAGGGTGGGACTCCTACGAGCAGTACTTC.